This T cell receptor beta chain was found in a study of blood T cell repertoires in COVID-19. TCRdb keeps only in-frame clones here, not all; method: immunoSEQ multiplex PCR. The top ten hold 1% to 1.5% of the sample, which has a few hundred thousand clones, roughly 90% seen once. This CDR3 is 13 amino acids long. CDR1 and CDR2 (germline): LGHNA, YNFKEQ. Trimming took off 1 base at V and 2 bases at J, with 6 bases between the two ends. This clone was detected a few times. The rearrangement links TRBV4-2 to TRBJ2-7, with D hard to call. Source material: peripheral blood. The sequence came from a man between 40 and 49 years old with acute or convalescent COVID-19. The CDR3 region is CASSQAGPYEQYF. The DNA of the CDR3 is TGTGCCAGCAGCCAAGCTGGGCCCTACGAGCAGTACTTC.